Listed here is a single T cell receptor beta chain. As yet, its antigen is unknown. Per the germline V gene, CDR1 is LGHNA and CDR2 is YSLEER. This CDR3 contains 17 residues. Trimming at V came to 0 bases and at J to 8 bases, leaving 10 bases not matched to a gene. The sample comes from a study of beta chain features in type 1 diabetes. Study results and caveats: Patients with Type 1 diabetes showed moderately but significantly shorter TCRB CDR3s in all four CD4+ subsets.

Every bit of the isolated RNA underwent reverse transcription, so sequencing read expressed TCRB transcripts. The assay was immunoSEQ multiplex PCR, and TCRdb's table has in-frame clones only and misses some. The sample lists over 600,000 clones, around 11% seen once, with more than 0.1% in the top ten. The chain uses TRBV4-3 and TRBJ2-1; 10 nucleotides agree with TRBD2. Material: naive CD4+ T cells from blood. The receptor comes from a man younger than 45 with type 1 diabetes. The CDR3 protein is CASSQDRGAGGPHEQFF. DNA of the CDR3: TGCGCCAGCAGCCAAGATCGGGGAGCGGGGGGGCCCCATGAGCAGTTCTTC.